Listed here are 9 T cell receptor beta chains from one sample, sequenced in a study of shared clonotypes between healthy human individuals. Assay used: immunoSEQ multiplex PCR; TCRdb lists only in-frame clones, some missing. The data hold some 1,900,000 clones, with approximately 94% observed a single time. Terminally differentiated effector memory CD45RA+ cells were excluded from the naive CD8 cells, which were CD45RO-negative and positively selected for CCR7. Material for sequencing was naive CD8+ T cells sorted from blood. The origin of the receptors is a man aged 18 to 29 in good health.

About this clone: The sample holds other DNA sequences that translate to the same CDR3. The chain couples TRBV11-2 to TRBJ2-7, with D unclear. This CDR3 is 13 amino acids long. V was cut by 1 base and J by 2 bases, with 6 bases left in between. Looked up from germline, CDR1 is SGHAT and CDR2 is FQNNGV. The chain's CDR3 is CASSLGLAYEQYF. The CDR3 coding sequence is TGTGCCAGCAGCTTAGGTCTCGCCTACGAGCAGTACTTC.

The chain couples TRBV30 to TRBJ2-7; D gene uncertain. CDR1 and CDR2 (germline): GTSNPN, SVGIG (reference sequence). The CDR3 sequence is 12 residues long. V lost 2 bases, J lost 5 bases, and 10 bases lay in between. The CDR3, as DNA: TGTGCCTGGAGTTTGGGGATCCACGAGCAGTACTTC. This codes for CAWSLGIHEQYF.

The J gene is TRBJ2-7, the V gene TRBV4-1; tentatively, D is TRBD1 (6 bases). Germline V gene data show CDR1 as MGHRA and CDR2 as YSYEKL. Trimming shortened V by 3 bases and J by 6 bases, and 18 bases separated the two germline ends. This CDR3 has 15 residues. DNA of the CDR3: TGCGCCAGCAGCCAGATACAGGGCAGTTTGGGCGAGCAGTACTTC. Translation gives CASSQIQGSLGEQYF.

This clone occurred many times. The genes are TRBV19 and TRBJ2-3, with 7 bases lining up with TRBD2. CDR3 length: 12 amino acids. J lost 4 bases, V lost 10 bases, and 5 bases had no gene match. Per the germline V gene, CDR1 is LNHDA and CDR2 is SQIVND (reference sequence). The CDR3 is CATTSASDTQYF. CDR3 coding DNA: TGTGCCACAACTAGCGCATCAGATACGCAGTATTTT.

This chain joins TRBV7-6 and TRBJ1-5; tentative D call: TRBD1 (5 bases). CDR1 is SGHVS, CDR2 FNYEAQ, per germline. Trimming took off 5 bases at V and 7 bases at J, with 12 bases between the two ends. The CDR3 extends over 13 amino acids. In DNA, the CDR3 is TGTGCCAGCAGCGCGAGCAGGGACCAGCCCCAGCATTTT. Residues: CASSASRDQPQHF.

V is TRBV11-2 and J is TRBJ2-3; D perhaps matches TRBD1 (5 bases). Germline V lookup: CDR1 SGHAT, CDR2 FQNNGV. V dropped 2 bases and J dropped 4 bases, with 10 bases sitting between them. The CDR3 length is 14 residues. The CDR3 protein is CASSLRSGPDTQYF. CDR3 DNA: TGTGCCAGCAGCTTAAGGTCAGGGCCAGATACGCAGTATTTT.

On this clone: Distinct nucleotide sequences in the sample also encode this CDR3. The chain couples TRBV6-6 to TRBJ2-1; no reliable D call. The CDR3 is 10 residues long. Looked up from germline, CDR1 is MNHNY and CDR2 is SVGAGI (reference sequence). With 6 bases removed from V and 7 bases from J, the gap between germline ends came to 4 bases. CDR3 residues: CASSDNEQFF. Here the CDR3 DNA reads TGTGCCAGCAGCGATAATGAGCAGTTCTTC.

To note about this clone: Distinct nucleotide sequences in the sample also encode this CDR3. The genes are TRBV5-1 and TRBJ2-1; D unclear. Trimming shortened V by 0 bases and J by 3 bases, and 4 bases separated the two germline ends. This CDR3 contains 13 residues. Germline V CDR1 and CDR2: SGHRS, YFSETQ. Here the CDR3 DNA reads TGCGCCAGCAGCTTGGGTGTCTACAATGAGCAGTTCTTC. Translation gives CASSLGVYNEQFF.

This clone is a singleton in its sample. The genes are TRBV6-1 and TRBJ2-7, with 8 bases identical to TRBD1. Germline assignment: CDR1 MNHNS and CDR2 SASEGT. The CDR3 totals 15 residues. Germline trimming cut 2 bases from V and 7 bases from J; bases unmatched to any gene: 10. CDR3 residues: CASSEFGQGIGEQYF. The CDR3 DNA follows: TGTGCCAGCAGTGAATTCGGACAGGGAATCGGGGAGCAGTACTTC.